The clone carrying this TCR beta chain was observed a handful of times. What it binds is unknown. Every TCR beta cDNA library bore unique molecular identifiers. One entry per CDR3 protein, called by TCRdb with MiXCR from the PCR reads. The sample yields some 450,000 distinct CDR3 sequences, nearly 45% seen once. The sample comes from a study of post-analysis software for immune sequencing data. Looking at the study overall: The patients showed relapsing-remitting, secondary progressive and progressive-relapsing multiple sclerosis courses.

General observations from the study: Same-batch samples co-clustered strongly by F measure. TRBV5-6, TRBV5-1 and TRBV20-1 belonged to a set of about 5 TRBV segments that were more frequent in patients than controls.

This CDR3 comprises 15 residues. V was clipped by 2 bases and J by 0 bases, with 11 bases between them. The material sequenced was blood. This chain links TRBV12-3 or TRBV12-4 with TRBJ2-7, with no clear D. The receptor comes from a girl between 5 and 17 years old with multiple sclerosis. Written as DNA, the CDR3 is TGTGCCAGCAGTTTAATAGGCAGGAACTCCTACGAGCAGTACTTC. Translated: CASSLIGRNSYEQYF.